This T cell receptor beta chain came from a study of identical twins. The table lists this clonotype with a few counts. TCRdb re-called the 5' RACE reads through MiXCR, storing one row per CDR3 protein. The top ten clones hold 4% to 4.5% of a sample with around 690,000 distinct CDR3 sequences, 21% of them seen once. This same sample was also part of a study on T cells expressing NK-cell markers. This second study notes: Sorted CD3+CD56-NKG2C+, CD3+CD56+NKG2C- and CD3+CD56+NKG2C+ T cells were the source of the TCR beta repertoires. The sequencing cohort of eight donors included seven HCMV-seropositive individuals and one seronegative individual.

Specimen: PBMCs. The receptor comes from a woman under 30 in good health.

CDR3 bases: TGCAGTGCTAGAGATCCGGCAGGCTACAATGAGCAGTTCTTC. It yields the protein CSARDPAGYNEQFF. This chain connects TRBV20-1 to TRBJ2-1; the D is unclear. There are 14 residues in the CDR3. Germline V lookup: CDR1 DFQATT, CDR2 SNEGSKA (reference sequence). Trimming stripped 0 bases from V and 3 bases from J, with 9 bases between.